One and the same sample provided the 31 T cell receptor beta chains below, sequenced in a study of OX40 agonist ivuxolimab in advanced cancers. TCRdb keeps only in-frame clones here, not all; method: immunoSEQ multiplex PCR. The repertoire holds around 56,000 clones, roughly 86% seen once, with more than 9.5% in the top ten. The sequences come from CD4+ or CD8+ T cells sorted from blood, collected in a trial of the OX40 agonist ivuxolimab. The receptors here all came from an adult with an advanced solid tumor such as melanoma, head and neck, liver or kidney cancer.

CDR3 DNA: TGTGCCAGCAGCTTAATGCCCCTTCGGGACAGGGGGTTAAGCTCCTACGAGCAGTACGTC. This codes for CASSLMPLRDRGLSSYEQYV. This chain links TRBV7-8 with TRBJ2-7; 11 bases line up with TRBD1. This CDR3 has 20 residues. Germline V gene data show CDR1 as SGHVS and CDR2 as FQNEAQ. Germline trimming cut 2 bases from V and 0 bases from J; bases unmatched to any gene: 15.

This chain links TRBV29-1 with TRBJ2-1; 7 nucleotides agree with TRBD2. The CDR3 is made up of 11 amino acids. From germline, CDR1 is SQVTM and CDR2 ANQGSEA. Unmatched junction bases numbered 4, after V lost 4 bases and J lost 10 bases. The CDR3 DNA follows: TGCAGCGTTGGGGAGGGAGACGAGCAGTTCTTC. Translating gives CSVGEGDEQFF.

This chain connects TRBV19 to TRBJ1-4, with no clear D. Trimming took 3 bases from V and 8 from J, leaving 13 bases between them. Germline V gene lookup returns CDR1 LNHDA and CDR2 SQIVND (reference sequence). CDR3 length: 14 amino acids. This CDR3 reads CASSIGWSLEKLFF. CDR3 DNA sequence: TGTGCCAGTAGTATTGGGTGGAGTTTGGAAAAACTGTTTTTT.

The chain couples TRBV19 to TRBJ2-5; TRBD1 might be the D (6 bases). Germline V lookup: CDR1 LNHDA, CDR2 SQIVND (reference sequence). There are 15 residues in the CDR3. Trimming stripped 7 bases from V and 0 bases from J, with 15 bases between. CDR3 in amino acids: CASNRTVGDQETQYF. In nucleotides, the CDR3 is TGTGCCAGTAATAGGACAGTTGGAGACCAAGAGACCCAGTACTTC.

The chain uses TRBV5-6 and TRBJ2-7; 9 bases agree with TRBD1. Germline V gene data show CDR1 as SGHDT and CDR2 as YYEEEE. The CDR3 has 13 residues. With 3 bases clipped from V and 4 bases from J, the junction kept 2 bases outside the gene matches. The CDR3 protein is CASSSGQGYEQYV. The CDR3 DNA sequence: TGTGCCAGCAGCTCGGGACAGGGTTACGAGCAGTACGTC.

The rearrangement links TRBV11-3 to TRBJ2-1; D ambiguous. Germline loops: CDR1 SGHNT, CDR2 YENEEA. The V end lost 1 base, the J end lost 6 bases, and 4 bases lay between the germline ends. The CDR3 extends over 12 amino acids. CDR3 nucleotide sequence: TGTGCCAGCAGCTTAGCAGGCAATGAGCAGTTCTTC. It translates to CASSLAGNEQFF.

The V and J genes are TRBV27 and TRBJ1-1; D may be TRBD1 (5 bases). CDR1 MNHEY and CDR2 SMNVEV come from the germline V gene (reference sequence). This CDR3 has 12 amino acids. V lost 6 bases to trimming and J lost 3 bases, with 8 bases between them. The CDR3: CASRQGYTEAFF. CDR3 coding DNA: TGTGCCAGCAGGCAGGGATACACTGAAGCTTTCTTT.

The CDR3 coding sequence is TGTGCCAGCAGCTCCAGGGACCTGTATGGCTACACCTTC. This gives the protein CASSSRDLYGYTF. The gene calls are TRBV5-6 and TRBJ1-2; D possibly corresponds to TRBD1 (5 bases). The germline V gene encodes CDR1 SGHDT and CDR2 YYEEEE. The CDR3 has 13 residues. The ends were cut back, 3 bases at V and 5 bases at J, with 11 bases in the middle.

This clone has just one count. The chain is built from TRBV9 and TRBJ1-2; 7 bases line up with TRBD1. This CDR3 is 14 amino acids long. V lost 2 bases, J lost 7 bases, and 8 bases stayed unmatched. Germline V gives CDR1 SGDLS, CDR2 YYNGEE. The CDR3 DNA sequence: TGTGCCAGCAGCGTCCCGGGACAGTGGAGTGGCTACACCTTC. As protein: CASSVPGQWSGYTF.

The chain combines TRBV9 with TRBJ1-2; 8 bases are shared with TRBD1. After removal of 1 base from V and 6 bases from J, the junction contained 5 bases not matched to a gene. This CDR3 has 14 amino acids. From germline, CDR1 is SGDLS and CDR2 YYNGEE. CDR3 protein: CASSVSRQGNGYTF. The DNA for the CDR3 is TGTGCCAGCAGCGTAAGCAGACAGGGGAATGGCTACACCTTC.

The chain uses TRBV6-1 and TRBJ2-3; 10 positions match TRBD2. With 3 bases clipped from V and 5 bases from J, the junction kept 8 bases outside the gene matches. CDR3 size: 16 residues. From germline, CDR1 is MNHNS and CDR2 SASEGT. CDR3: CASSDPQREGRDTQYF. In DNA form, the CDR3 reads TGTGCCAGCAGTGATCCCCAGCGGGAGGGAAGAGATACGCAGTATTTT.

The chain has TRBV2 and TRBJ2-7; D is uncertain. This CDR3 is 13 amino acids long. V lost 6 bases to trimming and J lost 2 bases, with 11 bases between them. The germline gives CDR1 SNHLY, CDR2 FYNNEI. This CDR3 is CASRVVSTYEQYF. CDR3 coding DNA: TGTGCCAGCAGGGTAGTGTCCACCTACGAGCAGTACTTC. The whole variable domain, remainder taken from reference TRBV2 and TRBJ2-7, is EPEVTQTPSHQVTQMGQEVILRCVPISNHLYFYWYRQILGQKVEFLVSFYNNEISEKSEIFDDQFSVERPDGSNFTLKIRSTKLEDSAMYFCASRVVSTYEQYFGPGTRLTVT.

In this sample, this clone is medium-sized. This chain joins TRBV11-2 and TRBJ1-1; D uncertain. Germline CDR1 reads SGHAT; CDR2 reads FQNNGV. This CDR3 contains 15 residues. V lost 4 bases, J lost 1 base, and 13 bases lay in between. In nucleotides, the CDR3 is TGTGCCAGCAGCTCCCGGCTGGGAGGGAACACTGAAGCTTTCTTT. It is translated as CASSSRLGGNTEAFF.

The chain couples TRBV9 to TRBJ2-7, with 8 positions matching TRBD2. Per the germline V gene, CDR1 is SGDLS and CDR2 is YYNGEE. The CDR3 covers 14 residues. J gave up 2 bases and V 4 bases, and 5 bases lay outside the gene matches. The CDR3, as DNA: TGTGCCAGCAGCCCCAGCGGGAGCACCTACGAGCAGTACTTC. Protein sequence: CASSPSGSTYEQYF. The whole variable domain, remainder taken from reference TRBV9 and TRBJ2-7, is DSGVTQTPKHLITATGQRVTLRCSPRSGDLSVYWYQQSLDQGLQFLIQYYNGEERAKGNILERFSAQQFPDLHSELNLSSLELGDSALYFCASSPSGSTYEQYFGPGTRLTVT.

The J gene is TRBJ1-3, the V gene TRBV19; 8 positions agree with TRBD1. J was trimmed by 3 bases and V by 5 bases; bases with no gene match: 0. This CDR3 comprises 13 residues. CDR1 is LNHDA and CDR2 is SQIVND in the germline V gene (reference sequence). The CDR3 DNA is TGTGCCAGTAGTGACAGGGGTGGAAACACCATATATTTT. Its protein product is CASSDRGGNTIYF.

The J gene is TRBJ1-2, the V gene TRBV28; the D is unclear. V dropped 5 bases and J dropped 1 base, with 14 bases sitting between them. There are 15 residues in the CDR3. The germline V gene has CDR1 MDHEN and CDR2 SYDVKM. CDR3 in amino acids: CASSPTTRINYGYTF. The CDR3 DNA is TGTGCCAGCAGTCCCACAACGCGGATTAACTATGGCTACACCTTC.

J is TRBJ1-1 and V is TRBV28; 7 nucleotides agree with TRBD1. Germline assignment: CDR1 MDHEN and CDR2 SYDVKM. This CDR3 is built from 15 residues. J was trimmed by 1 base and V by 6 bases; bases with no gene match: 8. Here the CDR3 reads CASSSKWTGNTEAFF. The CDR3 bases are TGTGCCAGCAGCTCAAAGTGGACAGGGAACACTGAAGCTTTCTTT.

In this sample, this clone turned up a few times. The rearrangement uses TRBV7-9 and TRBJ2-5; tentatively, D is TRBD2 (6 bases). V lost 6 bases and J 0 bases, leaving 20 bases between the germline ends. The CDR3 totals 17 residues. The germline V gene has CDR1 SEHNR and CDR2 FQNEAQ (reference sequence). The CDR3 is CASSSHLGQRDQETQYF. The DNA of the CDR3 is TGTGCCAGCAGTTCCCATTTGGGCCAGCGGGACCAAGAGACCCAGTACTTC.

The V call is TRBV27, the J call TRBJ2-5, with D uncertain. This CDR3 is 15 amino acids long. Trimming took off 2 bases at V and 4 bases at J, with 14 bases between the two ends. In germline, CDR1 is MNHEY, CDR2 SMNVEV (reference sequence). CDR3 loop: CASSLSWSGVETQYF. CDR3 nucleotide sequence: TGTGCCAGCAGTTTAAGTTGGTCCGGTGTAGAGACCCAGTACTTC.

This clone was recorded only once. J is TRBJ2-7 and V is TRBV7-8, with 9 positions matching TRBD1. V trimming: 5 bases; J trimming: 4 bases; junction bases outside the gene matches: 3. The CDR3 has 13 amino acids. From germline, CDR1 is SGHVS and CDR2 FQNEAQ. The CDR3 loop is CASSRGQGYEQYF. The CDR3 DNA reads TGTGCCAGCAGCAGGGGACAGGGTTACGAGCAGTACTTC.

The sample holds one count of this clone. The chain couples TRBV28 to TRBJ2-7; 7 bases align to TRBD1. The germline CDR1 and CDR2 sequences are MDHEN and SYDVKM. This CDR3 has 15 amino acids. Trimming at V came to 7 bases and at J to 2 bases, leaving 11 bases not matched to a gene. The DNA of the CDR3 is TGTGCCAGCACTCTCTCGTTGACAGGGCCCTACGAGCAGTACGTC. As protein: CASTLSLTGPYEQYV.

The genes are TRBV19 and TRBJ1-6; D is uncertain. Germline values: CDR1 LNHDA, CDR2 SQIVND (reference sequence). The V gene lost 2 bases and the J gene lost 7 bases, with 12 bases spanning the gap. CDR3 length: 15 residues. The CDR3 region is CASSILEGSNSPLHF. In DNA, the CDR3 is TGTGCCAGTAGTATACTGGAGGGCTCGAATTCACCCCTCCACTTT. The full variable domain, in which reference TRBV19 and TRBJ1-6 provide the parts outside the CDR3, is DGGITQSPKYLFRKEGQNVTLSCEQNLNHDAMYWYRQDPGQGLRLIYYSQIVNDFQKGDIAEGYSVSREKKESFPLTVTSAQKNPTAFYLCASSILEGSNSPLHFGNGTRLTVT.

The CDR3 bases are TGTGCCAGCAGCCACAGCGGGATTAACAATGAGCAGTTCTTC. Its translation is CASSHSGINNEQFF. The V and J genes are TRBV4-2 and TRBJ2-1; 7 bases map to TRBD2. Unmatched junction bases numbered 4, after V lost 3 bases and J lost 5 bases. The CDR3 consists of 14 residues. Germline V gene lookup returns CDR1 LGHNA and CDR2 YNFKEQ.

The chain couples TRBV10-3 to TRBJ2-3; 13 bases line up with TRBD2. The CDR3 consists of 16 residues. Germline V CDR1 and CDR2: ENHRY, SYGVKD. V lost 4 bases and J lost 3; bases outside the gene matches: 4. CDR3 protein: CAISGGTSGETDTQYF. CDR3 DNA: TGTGCCATCAGTGGGGGGACTAGCGGGGAGACAGATACGCAGTATTTT.

The V gene is TRBV27, the J gene TRBJ2-1; the D is unclear. The CDR3 contains 11 residues. Germline values: CDR1 MNHEY, CDR2 SMNVEV (reference sequence). Trimming took 2 bases from V and 6 from J, leaving 2 bases between them. The CDR3 loop is CASSLVNEQFF. The CDR3 DNA is TGTGCCAGCAGTTTAGTCAATGAGCAGTTCTTC.

The chain employs TRBV19 and TRBJ1-5; D is uncertain. The V gene's germline CDR1 is LNHDA and CDR2 SQIVND (reference sequence). Deletions cut 0 bases from V and 4 bases from J, with 7 bases between. The CDR3 covers 14 residues. CDR3 in DNA: TGTGCCAGTAGTATAGATCTTGAGAATCAGCCCCAGCATTTT. It codes for CASSIDLENQPQHF.

This chain connects TRBV4-2 to TRBJ1-1; D might be TRBD1 (5 bases). V lost 5 bases to trimming and J lost 5 bases, with 18 bases between them. The CDR3 loop spans 15 amino acids. In germline, CDR1 is LGHNA, CDR2 YNFKEQ. DNA of the CDR3: TGTGCCAGCAGCTTGCTAGTTGTTGGGGGTACTGAAGCTTTCTTT. It encodes CASSLLVVGGTEAFF.

By share, this clone counts as medium-sized. The CDR3 is CASSLTTGGYTEAFF. The CDR3 coding sequence is TGTGCCAGCAGCCTCACGACAGGGGGGTACACTGAAGCTTTCTTT. This chain links TRBV14 with TRBJ1-1, with TRBD1 matching over 9 bases. This CDR3 region has 15 residues. V shed 4 bases, J shed 3 bases, and the junction held 6 bases outside the gene matches. Per germline, CDR1 SGHDN and CDR2 FVKESK.

The rearrangement links TRBV7-2 to TRBJ1-3; possibly TRBD1 for D (5 bases). Trimming pared 1 base from V and 0 bases from J, leaving 7 bases between. The germline CDR1 and CDR2 sequences are SGHTA and FQGNSA. The CDR3 has 15 amino acids. CDR3 nucleotide sequence: TGTGCCAGCAGCTTAGTCGGGACCTCTGGAAACACCATATATTTT. Translating gives CASSLVGTSGNTIYF.

This clone was counted once. This chain connects TRBV29-1 to TRBJ2-7; TRBD1 matches at 7 bases. The CDR3 runs to 14 residues. V was pared by 3 bases and J by 3 bases, with 8 bases of the junction left unmatched. Germline V gene lookup returns CDR1 SQVTM and CDR2 ANQGSEA. In nucleotides, the CDR3 is TGCAGCGTTGATTGGTCAGGGGGTGGCTACGAGCAGTACTTC. Translating it yields CSVDWSGGGYEQYF.

The chain employs TRBV25-1 and TRBJ2-5; the match to TRBD1 covers 8 bases. Germline trimming cut 7 bases from V and 3 bases from J; bases unmatched to any gene: 4. CDR1 is MGHDK, CDR2 SYGVNS, per germline. This CDR3 has 13 residues. CDR3 protein: CASTGTGEETQYF. In DNA, the CDR3 is TGTGCCAGCACCGGGACAGGTGAAGAGACCCAGTACTTC.